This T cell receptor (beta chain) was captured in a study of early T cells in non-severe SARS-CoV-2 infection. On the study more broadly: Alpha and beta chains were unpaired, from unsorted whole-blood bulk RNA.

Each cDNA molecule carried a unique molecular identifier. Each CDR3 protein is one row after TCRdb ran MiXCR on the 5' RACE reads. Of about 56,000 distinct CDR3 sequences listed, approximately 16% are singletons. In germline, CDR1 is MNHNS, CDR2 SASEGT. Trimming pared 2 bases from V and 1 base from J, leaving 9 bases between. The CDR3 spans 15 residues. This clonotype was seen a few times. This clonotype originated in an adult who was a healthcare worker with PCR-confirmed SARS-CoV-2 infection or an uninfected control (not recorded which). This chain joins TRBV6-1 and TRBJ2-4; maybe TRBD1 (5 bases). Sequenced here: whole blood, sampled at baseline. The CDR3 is CASSERKGAKNIQYF. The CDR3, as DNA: TGTGCCAGCAGTGAACGTAAGGGGGCCAAAAACATTCAGTACTTC.